Following are 8 T cell receptor beta chains from one sample sequenced in a study of cytotoxic CD8 clonotypes in ibrutinib-treated CLL. The method was immunoSEQ multiplex PCR; TCRdb's version includes in-frame clones alone and lacks a portion of them. Among some 120,000 clones listed, 45% to 65% were seen once. The source was PBMCs, collected after 24 months of ibrutinib treatment. All receptors derive from a human donor with chronic lymphocytic leukemia.

This rearrangement joins TRBV11-2 to TRBJ2-7, with 10 positions matching TRBD2. Germline V gene lookup returns CDR1 SGHAT and CDR2 FQNNGV. The CDR3 is 16 residues long. With 2 bases clipped from V and 7 bases from J, the junction kept 11 bases outside the gene matches. The CDR3 DNA is TGTGCCAGCAGCTTACGTACCGGGACTAGCGCCGTGGAGCAGTACTTC. Its protein product is CASSLRTGTSAVEQYF.

The V call is TRBV5-1, the J call TRBJ1-3; 10 nucleotides line up with TRBD1. The length of the CDR3 is 17 residues. V trimming: 0 bases; J trimming: 4 bases; junction bases outside the gene matches: 7. Germline CDR1 reads SGHRS; CDR2 reads YFSETQ. Written as DNA, the CDR3 is TGCGCCAGCAGCTTGGATGGACAGGGGGGACTCGGAAACACCATATATTTT. Translation: CASSLDGQGGLGNTIYF.

The J gene is TRBJ1-2, the V gene TRBV27, with 11 bases matching TRBD1. The germline CDR1 and CDR2 sequences are MNHEY and SMNVEV (reference sequence). The CDR3 sequence is 19 residues long. V lost 6 bases to trimming and J lost 6 bases; unmatched junction nucleotides: 21. The CDR3 DNA follows: TGTGCCAGCAGCAAATCCCACCTATTCGGGACAGGGGGTACAAATGGCTACACCTTC. Protein product: CASSKSHLFGTGGTNGYTF.

The chain couples TRBV30 to TRBJ2-7; possibly TRBD1 or TRBD2 for D (5 bases each). Trimming removed 1 base at V and 7 bases at J, with 20 bases between. The germline V gene encodes CDR1 GTSNPN and CDR2 SVGIG (reference sequence). The CDR3 extends over 15 amino acids. CDR3 nucleotide sequence: TGTGCCTGGAGTGCTCTAGGGCAGGGAGCAAAAGAGCAGTACTTC. Translating it yields CAWSALGQGAKEQYF.

V usage is TRBV19 and J usage is TRBJ1-2; D uncertain. Germline values: CDR1 LNHDA, CDR2 SQIVND (reference sequence). The CDR3 has 13 amino acids. Trimming shortened V by 3 bases and J by 2 bases, and 7 bases separated the two germline ends. CDR3 coding DNA: TGTGCCAGTAGTATCCAAACGAACTATGGCTACACCTTC. This codes for CASSIQTNYGYTF.

This clone showed up just a few times. This chain links TRBV30 with TRBJ1-5, with 8 bases fitting TRBD1. The germline gives CDR1 GTSNPN, CDR2 SVGIG (reference sequence). J gave up 4 bases and V 1 base, and 3 bases lay outside the gene matches. The length of the CDR3 is 14 residues. Here the CDR3 reads CAWSADRANQPQHF. Here the CDR3 DNA reads TGTGCCTGGAGTGCGGACAGGGCGAATCAGCCCCAGCATTTT.

The gene calls are TRBV10-3 and TRBJ2-7; tentatively, D is TRBD2 (6 bases). V lost 2 bases, J lost 7 bases, and 15 bases lay in between. The CDR3 sequence is 14 residues long. From germline, CDR1 is ENHRY and CDR2 SYGVKD. The DNA of the CDR3 is TGTGCCATCAGTGAGAGACTAGAGCCTAGGGAGCAGTACTTC. Protein: CAISERLEPREQYF.

This clone appeared a single time. The chain joins TRBV7-9 to TRBJ1-1, with D possibly being TRBD1 (6 bases). This CDR3 is 14 amino acids long. V lost 4 bases to trimming and J lost 0 bases, with 9 bases between them. Germline CDR1 and CDR2: SEHNR and FQNEAQ (reference sequence). This CDR3 reads CASSYGQMNTEAFF. CDR3 DNA: TGTGCCAGCAGCTACGGACAGATGAACACTGAAGCTTTCTTT.